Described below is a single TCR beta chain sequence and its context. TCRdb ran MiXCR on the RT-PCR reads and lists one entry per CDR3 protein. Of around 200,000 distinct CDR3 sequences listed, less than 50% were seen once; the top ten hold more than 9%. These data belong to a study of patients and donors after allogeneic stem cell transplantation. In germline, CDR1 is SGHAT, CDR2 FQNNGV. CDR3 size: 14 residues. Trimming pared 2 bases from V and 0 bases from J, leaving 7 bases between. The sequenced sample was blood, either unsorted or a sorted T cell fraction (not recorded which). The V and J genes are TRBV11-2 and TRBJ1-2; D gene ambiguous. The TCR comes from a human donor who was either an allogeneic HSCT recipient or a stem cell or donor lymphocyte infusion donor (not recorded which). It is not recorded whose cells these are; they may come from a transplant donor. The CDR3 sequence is CASSLIGANYGYTF. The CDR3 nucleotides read TGTGCCAGCAGCTTAATCGGGGCTAACTATGGCTACACCTTC.